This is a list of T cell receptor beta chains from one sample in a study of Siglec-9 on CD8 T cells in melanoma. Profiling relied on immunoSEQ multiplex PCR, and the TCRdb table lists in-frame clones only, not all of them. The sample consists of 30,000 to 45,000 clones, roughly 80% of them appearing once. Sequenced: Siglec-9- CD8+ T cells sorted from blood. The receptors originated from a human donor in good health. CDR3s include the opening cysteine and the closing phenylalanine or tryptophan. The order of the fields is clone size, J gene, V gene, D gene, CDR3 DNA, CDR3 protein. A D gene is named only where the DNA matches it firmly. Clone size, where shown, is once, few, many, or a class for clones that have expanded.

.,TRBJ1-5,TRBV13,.,TGTGCCAGCAGCTCTCGGACGGGAAATCAGCCCCAGCATTTT,CASSSRTGNQPQHF
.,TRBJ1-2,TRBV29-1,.,TGCAGCGTTGAAGGCAGGGTCTATGGCTACACCTTC,CSVEGRVYGYTF
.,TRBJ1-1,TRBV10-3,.,TGTGCCATCAGTGAGGGGGTTGGGACTGAAGCTTTCTTT,CAISEGVGTEAFF
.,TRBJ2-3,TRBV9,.,TGTGCCAGCAGCGGCTTCCAACTACACAAGTATTTT,CASSGFQLHKYF
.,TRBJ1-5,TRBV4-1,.,TGCGCCAGCAGCCAATCACCAGGGAATGAAATCTCAGCGCCCCAGCATTTT,CASSQSPGNEISAPQHF
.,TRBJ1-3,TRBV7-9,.,TGTGCCAGCAGCTTAGGGGAAGGGTTATACACCATATATTTT,CASSLGEGLYTIYF
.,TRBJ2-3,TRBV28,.,TGTGCCAGCAGTACAGGGAACACAGATACGCAGTATTTT,CASSTGNTDTQYF
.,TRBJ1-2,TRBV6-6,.,TGTGCCAGCAGTTACGGTACTAACTATGGCTACACCTTC,CASSYGTNYGYTF
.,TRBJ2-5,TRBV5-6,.,TGTGCCAGCAGCTTATTCCAGGCGGCGCGGGAGACCCAGTACTTC,CASSLFQAARETQYF
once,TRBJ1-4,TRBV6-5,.,TGTGCCAGCAGTTACTCGTTTGGTGAAAAACTGTTTTTT,CASSYSFGEKLFF
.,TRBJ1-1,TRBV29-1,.,TGCAGCGCCGATAACAGGGAGCCAGCTTTCTTT,CSADNREPAFF
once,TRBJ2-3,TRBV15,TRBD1,TGTGCCACCAGCAGAGCCGACCCCGGGACAGTGAGGGGGACAGATACGCAGTATTTT,CATSRADPGTVRGTDTQYF
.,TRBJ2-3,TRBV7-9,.,TGTGCCAGCAGCCCTCCCCAGCGGGTGACAGATACGCAGTATTTT,CASSPPQRVTDTQYF
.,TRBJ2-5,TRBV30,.,TGTGCCTGGAGTGGACGGAGGACCCAGTACTTC,CAWSGRRTQYF
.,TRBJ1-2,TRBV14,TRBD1,TGTGCCAGCAGCCCGAAGGGGGGCAGGGGGGACTATGGCTACACCTTC,CASSPKGGRGDYGYTF
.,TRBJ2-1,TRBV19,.,TGTGCCAGTAGTTACAGGAATTACAATGAGCAGTTCTTC,CASSYRNYNEQFF
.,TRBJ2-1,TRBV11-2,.,TGTGCCAGCAGCTTTTCTAGGTACCACAATGAGCAGTTCTTC,CASSFSRYHNEQFF
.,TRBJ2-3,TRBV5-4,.,TGTGCCAGCAGCCCGGACGCCCCCACAGATACGCAGTATTTT,CASSPDAPTDTQYF
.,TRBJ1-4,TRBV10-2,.,TGCGCCAGCAGTTCGGGGGGGGACCCGGACCTTAATGAAAAACTGTTTTTT,CASSSGGDPDLNEKLFF
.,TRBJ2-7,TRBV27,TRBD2,TGTGCCAGCAGTTTAAATGCGGGACTAGCCGGGTACGAGCAGTACTTC,CASSLNAGLAGYEQYF
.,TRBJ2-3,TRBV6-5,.,TGTGCCAGCAGTTATGGGGACCTCACAGATACGCAGTATTTT,CASSYGDLTDTQYF
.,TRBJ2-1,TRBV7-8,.,TGTGCCAGCTTCGAGGGATTCTCCTACAATGAGCAGTTCTTC,CASFEGFSYNEQFF
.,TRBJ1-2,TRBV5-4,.,TGTGCCAGCAGTTCACAGGGTCCCTACACCTTC,CASSSQGPYTF
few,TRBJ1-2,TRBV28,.,TGTGCCAGCAGTTTGGACGATAACTATGGCTACACCTTC,CASSLDDNYGYTF
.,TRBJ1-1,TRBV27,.,TGTGCCAGCAGTTACAGGGAGAACACTGAAGCTTTCTTT,CASSYRENTEAFF
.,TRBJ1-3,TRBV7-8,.,TGTGCCAGCAGCTTATGGGGGATGAGCTCTGGAAACACCATATATTTT,CASSLWGMSSGNTIYF
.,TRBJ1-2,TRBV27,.,TGTGCCAGCAGTTCGGACACCCGTAACTATGGCTACACCTTC,CASSSDTRNYGYTF
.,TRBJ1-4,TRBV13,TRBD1,TGTGCCAGCAGTCAGGGGGCGTCGGGTTTTGATGAAAAACTGTTTTTT,CASSQGASGFDEKLFF
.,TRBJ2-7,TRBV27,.,TGTGCCAGCCGGGCCCGTGACGACGAGCAGTACTTC,CASRARDDEQYF
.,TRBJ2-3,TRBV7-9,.,TGTGCCAGCAGCTCAGGGGATGGGGTTTCAGATACGCAGTATTTT,CASSSGDGVSDTQYF
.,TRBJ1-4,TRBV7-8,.,TGTGCCAGCAGCGAACCTACCCCACACGATGAAAAACTGTTTTTT,CASSEPTPHDEKLFF
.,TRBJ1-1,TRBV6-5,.,TGTGCCAGCACCCTTGGATCCGAAGCTTTCTTT,CASTLGSEAFF
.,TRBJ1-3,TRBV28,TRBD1,TGTGCCAGCAGATCCCGTTCGGGACAGGGTTCTTTGGGTAGGACTGGAAACACCATATATTTT,CASRSRSGQGSLGRTGNTIYF
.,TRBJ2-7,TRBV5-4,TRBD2,TGTGCCAGCAGCGTCGGGGGGACCGATTACGAGCAGTACTTC,CASSVGGTDYEQYF
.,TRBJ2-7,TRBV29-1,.,TGCAGCGTGGGGGCAACTAGTCCTTCCTACGAGCAGTACTTC,CSVGATSPSYEQYF
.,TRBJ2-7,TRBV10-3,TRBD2,TGTGCCATCAGTGAGCCGGGACTAGGAGGGGTCGAGCAGTACTTC,CAISEPGLGGVEQYF
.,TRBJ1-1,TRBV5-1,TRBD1,TGCGCCAGCAGCTCAGGACAGGCGTCGGGAGCTTTCTTT,CASSSGQASGAFF
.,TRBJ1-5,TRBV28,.,TGTGCCACCTCCCCGACAGGCGACGTCTATAGCAATCAGCCCCAGCATTTT,CATSPTGDVYSNQPQHF
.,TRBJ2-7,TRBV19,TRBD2,TGTGCCAGTAGTAAGACTAGCGGGAGCTCCTACGAGCAGTACTTC,CASSKTSGSSYEQYF
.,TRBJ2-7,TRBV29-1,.,TGCAGCGTTGAAGAACCCCGGTCCTACGAGCAGTACTTC,CSVEEPRSYEQYF
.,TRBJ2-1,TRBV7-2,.,TGTGCCAGCAGCCCCGGCTATTACAATGAGCAGTTCTTC,CASSPGYYNEQFF
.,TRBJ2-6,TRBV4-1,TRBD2,TGCGCCAGCAGCCAAGGCCCCCCGGGACTAGCGGGATCTGGGGCCAACGTCCTGACTTTC,CASSQGPPGLAGSGANVLTF
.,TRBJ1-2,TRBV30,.,TGTGCCTGGAGTCCGGACCTGAGTAGTAACTATGGCTACACCTTC,CAWSPDLSSNYGYTF
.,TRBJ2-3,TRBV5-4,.,TGTGCCAGCAAATTACAGGGAGATACGCAGTATTTT,CASKLQGDTQYF
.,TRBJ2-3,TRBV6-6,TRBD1,TGTGCCAGCACCAACAGGGGGAACACAGATACGCAGTATTTT,CASTNRGNTDTQYF
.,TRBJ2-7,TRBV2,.,TGTGCCAGCAGTGTCCTGGACGCGAACGGCGAGCAGTACTTC,CASSVLDANGEQYF
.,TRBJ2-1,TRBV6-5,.,TGTGCCAGCAGTTCCGGGACGGGGGACAATGAGCAGTTCTTC,CASSSGTGDNEQFF
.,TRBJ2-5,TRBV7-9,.,TGTGCCAGCAGCCGGAGTACGGTGGGATGGGGTTTGGAGACCCAGTACTTC,CASSRSTVGWGLETQYF
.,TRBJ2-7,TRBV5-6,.,TGTGCCAGCAGCTTGACAGTCTCCTACGAGCAGTACTTC,CASSLTVSYEQYF
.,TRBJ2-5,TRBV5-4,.,TGTGCCAGCAGTCTGGGGGCCACAGACCAAGAGACCCAGTACTTC,CASSLGATDQETQYF
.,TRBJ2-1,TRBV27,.,TGTGCCAGCAGGGAGGGGGCCGTCAGCAATGAGCAGTTCTTC,CASREGAVSNEQFF
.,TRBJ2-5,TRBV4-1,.,TGCGCCAGCAGCCAAGTGATCGTCGAGACCCAGTACTTC,CASSQVIVETQYF
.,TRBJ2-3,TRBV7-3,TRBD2,TGTGCCAGCAGCCCTAGCGGGGGGAAGACAGATACGCAGTATTTT,CASSPSGGKTDTQYF
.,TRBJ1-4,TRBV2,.,TGTGCCAGCTTGGGACTCGCCGGTGAAAAACTGTTTTTT,CASLGLAGEKLFF
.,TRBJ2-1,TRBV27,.,TGTGCCAGCAGTCCCGACCTCTCGTCCCACAATGAGCAGTTCTTC,CASSPDLSSHNEQFF